One and the same sample provided the 16 T cell receptor beta chains below, sequenced in a study of T cell repertoires in cytomegalovirus infection. TCRdb reprocessed the reads via MiXCR and lists one record per CDR3 protein. This repertoire shows some 680,000 distinct CDR3 sequences, about 40% found once; its top ten account for 2.5% to 3.5%. Sequencing was done on a sample of PBMCs. The receptors shown here come from a human donor in good health (CMV status not recorded). Some clones in this sample may be carry-over from other donors' samples.

This clonotype was found a few times. The CDR3 sequence: CASSLRASGSVNEQFF. The CDR3 DNA follows: TGTGCCAGCAGTTTACGGGCTAGCGGGAGCGTTAATGAGCAGTTCTTC. This chain uses TRBV12-3 or TRBV12-4 with TRBJ2-1, with 10 bases matching TRBD2. The V and J ends lost 2 bases and 7 bases, in that order; junction bases with no gene match: 8. The CDR3 consists of 16 residues.

The chain employs TRBV12-3 or TRBV12-4 and TRBJ1-3; possibly TRBD1 for D (6 bases). The CDR3 length is 14 residues. Deletions cut 7 bases from V and 0 bases from J, with 10 bases between. The CDR3 here is CASKGDPSGNTIYF. The CDR3 bases are TGTGCCAGCAAGGGGGACCCCTCTGGAAACACCATATATTTT.

Points on this clonotype: At one of its ends the junction is not consistent with the germline gene, which may arise from a read error. The chain combines TRBV5-3 with TRBJ2-1, with D perhaps being TRBD1 or TRBD2 (5 bases each). TRBV5-3 is flagged as an ORF with uncertain function. The CDR3 consists of 15 residues. The CDR3 DNA is TGTGCCAGCAGCTTACAGGTTGGGGGTTACAATGAGCAGTTCTTC. This encodes CASSLQVGGYNEQFF.

In regard to this clonotype: An end of the junction does not agree with germline; a read error may underlie this. The J gene is TRBJ2-3, the V gene TRBV7-9, with D perhaps matching TRBD1 (5 bases). The CDR3 spans 12 residues. Germline V CDR1 and CDR2: SEHNR, FQNEAQ (reference sequence). The CDR3 here is CASSIAGHTQYF. The CDR3 bases are TGTGCCAGCAGCATAGCAGGGCATACGCAGTATTTT.

This clonotype was seen a few times. The chain couples TRBV20-1 to TRBJ1-1; the D is unclear. The CDR3 loop spans 13 amino acids. Trimming stripped 5 bases from V and 1 base from J, with 11 bases between. Germline CDR1 is DFQATT and CDR2 is SNEGSKA (reference sequence). CDR3 in DNA: TGCAGTGCTTCAGACTGGGGGAACACTGAAGCTTTCTTT. Encoded protein: CSASDWGNTEAFF.

This clonotype was observed a few times. This sequence joins TRBV27 and TRBJ2-5; 14 bases are a match to TRBD2. The CDR3 covers 20 residues. Germline V gene sequence: CDR1 MNHEY, CDR2 SMNVEV (reference sequence). Trimming removed 5 bases from V and 2 bases from J; junction bases left unmatched: 16. This CDR3 is CASSPKGGLAGVSRQETQYF. The CDR3 DNA reads TGTGCCAGCAGTCCAAAAGGGGGACTAGCGGGAGTGAGTAGGCAAGAGACCCAGTACTTC.

This chain joins TRBV6-1 and TRBJ2-3; D not certain. The CDR3 runs to 13 residues. Germline CDR1 and CDR2: MNHNS and SASEGT. Trimming shortened V by 4 bases and J by 7 bases, and 12 bases separated the two germline ends. CDR3 amino acids: CASSALITHTQYF. CDR3 nucleotide sequence: TGTGCCAGCAGTGCCCTCATAACCCATACGCAGTATTTT.

This clonotype showed up just once. V gene TRBV6-6 combines with J gene TRBJ2-1; TRBD1 might be the D (6 bases). This CDR3 has 17 amino acids. V gave up 6 bases and J gave up 9 bases, with 27 bases separating them. Germline V gene lookup returns CDR1 MNHNY and CDR2 SVGAGI (reference sequence). CDR3 in DNA: TGTGCCAGCAGCTCCAGCTACAGGGTGGTTGGGGTTGGTGAGCAGTTCTTC. It yields the protein CASSSSYRVVGVGEQFF.

The chain recombines TRBV11-2 with TRBJ1-6; D not certain. The germline gives CDR1 SGHAT, CDR2 FQNNGV. The CDR3 consists of 13 residues. Trimming removed 5 bases at V and 10 bases at J, with 12 bases between. CDR3 sequence: CASSLRGYSPLHF. CDR3 in DNA: TGTGCCAGCAGCCTGCGAGGGTACTCACCCCTCCACTTT.

This clonotype was detected only a few times. The chain carries TRBV4-2 and TRBJ1-4; D not resolved. Trimming removed 1 base from V and 0 bases from J, with 9 bases in between. The CDR3 consists of 16 residues. The germline gives CDR1 LGHNA, CDR2 YNFKEQ. The chain's CDR3 is CASSQAGSATNEKLFF. The CDR3 DNA reads TGTGCCAGCAGCCAAGCTGGGAGTGCAACTAATGAAAAACTGTTTTTT.

The table lists this clonotype with many counts. V gene TRBV7-2 combines with J gene TRBJ2-7; 11 bases are a match to TRBD1. The CDR3 runs to 14 residues. Germline lookup yields CDR1 SGHTA and CDR2 FQGNSA. Trimming cost V 5 bases and J 6 bases; bases outside gene matches: 6. The CDR3 spells CASSPKGQGGEQYF. In DNA form, the CDR3 reads TGTGCCAGCAGCCCCAAGGGACAGGGGGGCGAGCAGTACTTC.

The CDR3 sequence is CASKDRGRGNTEAFF. The CDR3 nucleotides are TGTGCCAGCAAAGACAGGGGCAGAGGTAACACTGAAGCTTTCTTT. The chain combines TRBV6-5 with TRBJ1-1; TRBD1 aligns across 8 bases. The CDR3 is 15 residues long. Trimming took 7 bases from V and 2 from J; bases not matched to a gene: 9. Per germline, CDR1 MNHEY and CDR2 SVGAGI.

This clonotype was counted between two and nine times. The V call is TRBV19, the J call TRBJ2-7; 8 nucleotides agree with TRBD2. The V gene's germline CDR1 is LNHDA and CDR2 SQIVND (reference sequence). The CDR3 loop spans 15 amino acids. Losses at the gene ends were 6 bases for V and 5 bases for J; bases not matched to a gene: 12. DNA of the CDR3: TGTGCCAGTAGCAATCCGGGACTAGGGTCCCACGAGCAGTACTTC. It codes for CASSNPGLGSHEQYF.

This clonotype showed up just a few times. This chain links TRBV2 with TRBJ2-7, with a possible D match to TRBD2 (6 bases). Germline values: CDR1 SNHLY, CDR2 FYNNEI. The CDR3 is 13 residues long. Trimming took off 5 bases at V and 2 bases at J, with 10 bases between the two ends. CDR3 coding DNA: TGTGCCAGCAGTCGGGACTTCACCTACGAGCAGTACTTC. The encoded protein is CASSRDFTYEQYF.

This clonotype was observed a handful of times. The chain combines TRBV6-6 with TRBJ2-7; 7 nucleotides agree with TRBD2. This CDR3 spans 14 amino acids. The trim removed 2 bases at V and 4 bases at J, leaving 5 bases unmatched. Germline V gives CDR1 MNHNY, CDR2 SVGAGI (reference sequence). In DNA form, the CDR3 reads TGTGCCAGCAGTTACGGCGGGGGTACTTACGAGCAGTACTTC. Residues: CASSYGGGTYEQYF.

Only a few counts were recorded for this clonotype. V gene TRBV20-1 combines with J gene TRBJ2-7; no definite D call. With 2 bases removed from V and 0 bases from J, the gap between germline ends came to 14 bases. The CDR3 has 15 residues. The V gene's germline CDR1 is DFQATT and CDR2 SNEGSKA (reference sequence). CDR3 protein: CSARHFQLSSYEQYF. The CDR3 coding sequence is TGCAGTGCTAGACATTTTCAACTGAGCTCCTACGAGCAGTACTTC.